Listed below are T cell receptor beta chains from one sample, sequenced in a study of beta chain features in type 1 diabetes. Using immunoSEQ multiplex PCR, the repertoire was profiled, and TCRdb retains in-frame clones only, with some absent. The table has about 160,000 clones, approximately 7.9% seen once; the top ten hold under 0.55%. The sample was central memory CD4+ T cells from blood. These receptor sequences come from a man aged 18-30 years with type 1 diabetes. Each CDR3 is given with its conserved first and last residue. Each record gives: clone size, V gene, J gene, CDR3 protein. Not all rows give a size; the values are once, few, many and, for expanded clones, a class.

clone size: NA; V gene: TRBV7-9; J gene: TRBJ1-1; CDR3 protein: CASSPIGGRNTEAFF
clone size: few; V gene: TRBV5-1; J gene: TRBJ2-7; CDR3 protein: CASGWGSGHTYEQYF
clone size: NA; V gene: TRBV9; J gene: TRBJ2-3; CDR3 protein: CASSTREGLTDTQYF
clone size: few; V gene: TRBV7-9; J gene: TRBJ2-2; CDR3 protein: CASTHSGELFF
clone size: few; V gene: TRBV7-2; J gene: TRBJ2-3; CDR3 protein: CASSPQGPPSTDTQYF
clone size: few; V gene: TRBV25-1; J gene: TRBJ2-2; CDR3 protein: CASSGIGTGAVGELFF
clone size: NA; V gene: TRBV5-1; J gene: TRBJ2-3; CDR3 protein: CASSLGGATSTDTQYF
clone size: few; V gene: TRBV5-1; J gene: TRBJ2-3; CDR3 protein: CASRGGGGAADTQYF
clone size: few; V gene: TRBV2; J gene: TRBJ2-5; CDR3 protein: CASSVAGEETQYF
clone size: NA; V gene: TRBV4-3; J gene: TRBJ1-1; CDR3 protein: CASSQVQGHTEAFF
clone size: NA; V gene: TRBV7-9; J gene: TRBJ2-5; CDR3 protein: CASSLFRETQYF
clone size: many; V gene: TRBV5-1; J gene: TRBJ2-1; CDR3 protein: CASSASSGGTSYNEQFF
clone size: few; V gene: TRBV11-2; J gene: TRBJ2-1; CDR3 protein: CASRDGGGGSYNEQFF
clone size: NA; V gene: TRBV6-5; J gene: TRBJ2-1; CDR3 protein: CASGGGSGDLNEQFF
clone size: NA; V gene: TRBV6-5; J gene: TRBJ1-3; CDR3 protein: CASSGQNSGNTIYF
clone size: few; V gene: TRBV7-8; J gene: TRBJ2-5; CDR3 protein: CASSLEAVIGETQYF
clone size: NA; V gene: TRBV11-3; J gene: TRBJ1-1; CDR3 protein: CASSVGQGRVTEAFF
clone size: NA; V gene: TRBV7-2; J gene: TRBJ1-4; CDR3 protein: CASSLGDRGPNEKLFF
clone size: few; V gene: TRBV15; J gene: TRBJ1-5; CDR3 protein: CATSREGGGNQPQHF
clone size: NA; V gene: TRBV6-1; J gene: TRBJ1-2; CDR3 protein: CATITEAGGSSGYTF
clone size: NA; V gene: TRBV11-2; J gene: TRBJ2-1; CDR3 protein: CASSLGSLGGQGGGEQFF
clone size: NA; V gene: TRBV4-2; J gene: TRBJ2-5; CDR3 protein: CASSHEADRDGETQYF
clone size: NA; V gene: TRBV30; J gene: TRBJ2-5; CDR3 protein: CAWSVGTGGIQETQYF
clone size: few; V gene: TRBV14; J gene: TRBJ1-1; CDR3 protein: CASSHGTGAFF
clone size: few; V gene: TRBV18; J gene: TRBJ2-5; CDR3 protein: CASSQGHQETQYF
clone size: many; V gene: TRBV2; J gene: TRBJ2-1; CDR3 protein: CASSTAAGGGNEQFF
clone size: NA; V gene: TRBV19; J gene: TRBJ1-2; CDR3 protein: CASSARRGSDGYTF
clone size: NA; V gene: TRBV5-5; J gene: TRBJ2-7; CDR3 protein: CASSKSQGITYEQYF
clone size: few; V gene: TRBV19; J gene: TRBJ2-2; CDR3 protein: CASSIGGYGTGELFF
clone size: NA; V gene: TRBV5-4; J gene: TRBJ1-1; CDR3 protein: CASKVENRGTEAFF
clone size: NA; V gene: TRBV28; J gene: TRBJ2-7; CDR3 protein: CASSSASSGKAYEQYF
clone size: NA; V gene: TRBV20-1; J gene: TRBJ2-1; CDR3 protein: CSARDQKFF
clone size: NA; V gene: TRBV7-8; J gene: TRBJ2-1; CDR3 protein: CASSPGRDSVDEQFF
clone size: NA; V gene: TRBV5-6; J gene: TRBJ2-5; CDR3 protein: CASSWGAWETQYF
clone size: NA; V gene: TRBV18; J gene: TRBJ2-1; CDR3 protein: CASSPPGLAGVQFF
clone size: NA; V gene: TRBV11-2; J gene: TRBJ1-1; CDR3 protein: CASSHQGGEAFF